These 12 T cell receptor beta chains were sequenced from one sample in a study of molecular identifiers for immune sequencing clone quantification. TCRdb processed the PCR reads anew with MiXCR; each CDR3 protein has one entry. The table shows around 320,000 distinct CDR3 sequences, with about a quarter occurring only once. The material sequenced was naive CD8+ T cells from blood, with Jurkat cell RNA spiked in. Subset defined: FACS-sorted CD8+CD4-CCR7+CD45RA+ naive T cells. The source is a human donor in good health. Some libraries in this study had Jurkat cell RNA spiked in.

The V and J genes are TRBV28 and TRBJ2-7; 8 bases align to TRBD1. This CDR3 is built from 15 residues. The junction had 6 bases not matched to a gene; V was cut back by 5 bases and J by 0 bases. Germline CDR1 reads MDHEN; CDR2 reads SYDVKM. CDR3 bases: TGTGCCAGCAGTCCCGTAGGACAGGGCTCCTACGAGCAGTACTTC. Translating it yields CASSPVGQGSYEQYF.

The genes are TRBV11-2 and TRBJ2-1; the D is unclear. Germline loops: CDR1 SGHAT, CDR2 FQNNGV. The CDR3 contains 16 residues. The V end was cut by 5 bases, the J end by 3 bases, with 17 bases between. CDR3 in DNA: TGTGCCAGCAGCGCTGTTCGGCTACCCTTCTACAATGAGCAGTTCTTC. Translated: CASSAVRLPFYNEQFF.

This chain links TRBV27 with TRBJ1-5; D unresolved. The CDR3 consists of 16 residues. CDR1 MNHEY and CDR2 SMNVEV come from the germline V gene (reference sequence). V lost 1 base and J 1 base, leaving 11 bases between the germline ends. This chain's CDR3 is CASSLWPPVSNQPQHF. The CDR3 bases are TGTGCCAGCAGTTTATGGCCCCCAGTGAGCAATCAGCCCCAGCATTTT.

This clonotype showed up many times. The chain links TRBV2 to TRBJ1-5; 8 nucleotides line up with TRBD1. Germline loops: CDR1 SNHLY, CDR2 FYNNEI. The CDR3 totals 14 residues. V lost 6 bases, J lost 7 bases, and 8 bases stayed unmatched. This CDR3 is CASSQGALMQPQHF. CDR3 nucleotide sequence: TGTGCCAGCAGCCAGGGGGCTCTGATGCAGCCCCAGCATTTT. The whole variable domain, filled in from reference TRBV2 and TRBJ1-5, reads EPEVTQTPSHQVTQMGQEVILRCVPISNHLYFYWYRQILGQKVEFLVSFYNNEISEKSEIFDDQFSVERPDGSNFTLKIRSTKLEDSAMYFCASSQGALMQPQHFGDGTRLSIL.

This clonotype was seen a few times. The chain carries TRBV6-2 or TRBV6-3 and TRBJ2-7, with TRBD2 as a possible D gene (5 bases). CDR3 length equals 15 residues. The V end lost 2 bases, the J end lost 3 bases, and 14 bases lay between the germline ends. From germline, CDR1 is MNHEY and CDR2 SVGEGT. The CDR3 reads CASSYGPGMGYEQYF. The CDR3 DNA is TGTGCCAGCAGTTACGGTCCGGGGATGGGCTACGAGCAGTACTTC.

This clonotype was counted ten times or more. The CDR3 loop reads CASSHREGLMISEAFF. Written as DNA, the CDR3 is TGTGCCAGCAGCCACAGGGAGGGCCTGATGATCTCTGAAGCTTTCTTT. The chain links TRBV5-6 to TRBJ1-1; perhaps TRBD1 as D (6 bases). The CDR3 extends over 16 amino acids. CDR1 is SGHDT and CDR2 is YYEEEE in the germline V gene. The V end was cut by 4 bases, the J end by 6 bases, with 22 bases between.

The rearrangement links TRBV2 to TRBJ2-2; 8 nucleotides line up with TRBD2. Trimming took 8 bases from V and 7 from J; bases not matched to a gene: 9. Per the germline V gene, CDR1 is SNHLY and CDR2 is FYNNEI. This CDR3 is 14 amino acids long. CDR3: CASFRGGFDGELFF. CDR3 nucleotide sequence: TGTGCCAGCTTTCGCGGGGGGTTTGACGGGGAGCTGTTTTTT. The full variable domain, with the rest looked up from reference TRBV2 and TRBJ2-2, is EPEVTQTPSHQVTQMGQEVILRCVPISNHLYFYWYRQILGQKVEFLVSFYNNEISEKSEIFDDQFSVERPDGSNFTLKIRSTKLEDSAMYFCASFRGGFDGELFFGEGSRLTVL.

Of note for this clonotype: This may be a read error: a much more frequent sequence differs by one nucleotide. The chain employs TRBV13 and TRBJ2-2; the D gene is possibly TRBD2 (6 bases). The CDR3 contains 13 residues. The V gene's germline CDR1 is PRHDT and CDR2 FYEKMQ (reference sequence). CDR3 amino acids: CASSTWQGGKLFF. The CDR3 DNA reads as TGTGCCAGCAGCACCTGGCAAGGCGGGAAGCTGTTTTTT.

The chain has TRBV18 and TRBJ2-7; tentative D call: TRBD2 (5 bases). The CDR3 has 14 residues. V was shortened by 3 bases and J by 6 bases, with 15 bases between the two germline ends. Germline V gene sequence: CDR1 KGHSH, CDR2 LQKENI. CDR3 DNA sequence: TGTGCCAGCTCACCTCCAGAACCCGGAGGCGAGCAGTACTTC. The encoded protein is CASSPPEPGGEQYF. The whole variable domain, remainder taken from reference TRBV18 and TRBJ2-7, is NAGVMQNPRHLVRRRGQEARLRCSPMKGHSHVYWYRQLPEEGLKFMVYLQKENIIDESGMPKERFSAEFPKEGPSILRIQQVVRGDSAAYFCASSPPEPGGEQYFGPGTRLTVT.

The chain employs TRBV20-1 and TRBJ2-5, with 13 bases lining up with TRBD2. This CDR3 has 15 residues. V dropped 5 bases and J dropped 1; count of bases not matched to a gene: 4. Germline V lookup: CDR1 DFQATT, CDR2 SNEGSKA (reference sequence). CDR3: CSAQRLAGGQETQYF. The CDR3 coding sequence is TGCAGTGCTCAAAGACTAGCGGGAGGCCAAGAGACCCAGTACTTC.

This clonotype was observed at least ten times. The DNA of the CDR3 is TGCAGCGTTGAGTTAGCGGGAGAGATCTACGAGCAGTACTTC. It is translated as CSVELAGEIYEQYF. The J gene is TRBJ2-7, the V gene TRBV29-1; 9 bases agree with TRBD2. CDR1 is SQVTM, CDR2 ANQGSEA, per germline. The V and J ends lost 3 bases and 3 bases, in that order; junction bases with no gene match: 6. This CDR3 has 14 residues.

This clonotype appeared many times. V and J are TRBV7-9 and TRBJ2-5; TRBD2 agrees at 13 bases. The J segment lost 0 bases and the V segment lost 5 bases, leaving 6 bases of the junction unmatched. Germline V gives CDR1 SEHNR, CDR2 FQNEAQ (reference sequence). This CDR3 contains 17 residues. The chain's CDR3 is CASSARTSGGNQETQYF. CDR3 DNA: TGTGCCAGCAGCGCCCGGACTAGCGGGGGCAACCAAGAGACCCAGTACTTC. Looking up the rest from reference TRBV7-9 and TRBJ2-5 gives the full variable domain: DTGVSQNPRHKITKRGQNVTFRCDPISEHNRLYWYRQTLGQGPEFLTYFQNEAQLEKSRLLSDRFSAERPKGSFSTLEIQRTEQGDSAMYLCASSARTSGGNQETQYFGPGTRLLVL.